This TCR beta chain was found in a study of CD8+ T cells in alopecia areata. Overall study findings and caveats: Tofacitinib significantly lowered scalp clonality and expanded CD8+ clones among the top 100.

As the sequencing template, cDNA was produced by extracting RNA and reverse transcribing it. Profiled with immunoSEQ multiplex PCR; TCRdb holds only in-frame clones, not every one. The sample has 150,000 or so clones, 55% to 75% seen once. Comment on this clone: Antigen: not known.

Germline-derived CDR1 and CDR2 are GTSNPN and SVGIG (reference sequence). V dropped 5 bases and J dropped 15; count of bases not matched to a gene: 7. The CDR3 is made up of 10 amino acids. Treatment specified: oral pan-JAK inhibitor, 5-10 mg twice daily. The material was CD4+ T cells sorted from blood, obtained at week 4, from a patient treated with tofacitinib. The TCR comes from a human donor with alopecia areata. The chain joins TRBV30 to TRBJ2-1; TRBD1 matches at 7 bases. The CDR3 sequence: CAWGTGQRFF. Written as DNA, the CDR3 is TGTGCCTGGGGGACGGGACAGCGGTTCTTC. The full variable domain, in which reference TRBV30 and TRBJ2-1 provide the parts outside the CDR3, is SQTIHQWPATLVQPVGSPLSLECTVEGTSNPNLYWYRQAAGRGLQLLFYSVGIGQISSEVPQNLSASRPQDRQFILSSKKLLLSDSGFYLCAWGTGQRFFGPGTRLTVL.